This T cell receptor (beta chain) was sequenced during a study of blood T cells in healthy people across ages. Study-level findings and limits: Diversity of TCR beta per million T cells declined in a roughly linear way with age.

In its sample, this clonotype was seen a few times. What it binds is not known. Together with a sample-barcoded 5' primer, a J-beta primer mix was included in a second PCR lasting about 6 to 11 cycles. Template switching added a 12-random-nucleotide identifier to every cDNA molecule. Each CDR3 protein gets one entry after TCRdb re-called the 5' RACE reads with MiXCR. The sample includes approximately 350,000 distinct CDR3 sequences, 45% to 65% of them seen just once. Losses at the gene ends were 4 bases for V and 4 bases for J; bases not matched to a gene: 9. CDR3 length: 14 amino acids. Per germline, CDR1 GTSNPN and CDR2 SVGIG (reference sequence). Peripheral blood from each donor was collected in a volume of about 9.9 milliliters.

Sequencing input: blood. The TCR originated in a man aged 55 to 69 in good health. The rearrangement uses TRBV30 and TRBJ1-2, with 7 positions matching TRBD1. DNA of the CDR3: TGTGCCTGGATTGCAAGGGCAGGGGGCTATGGCTACACCTTC. Translating it yields CAWIARAGGYGYTF.